This T cell receptor beta chain derives from a study of patients and donors after allogeneic stem cell transplantation. MiXCR was run by TCRdb on the RT-PCR reads, yielding one entry per CDR3 protein. There are 400,000 to 450,000 distinct CDR3 sequences in the sample; 16% occur only once, and roughly 7.2% lies in the top ten. Germline V lookup: CDR1 SGHTA, CDR2 FQGTGA. The CDR3 is 16 residues long. Trimming cost V 2 bases and J 5 bases; bases outside gene matches: 9. The specimen sequenced was blood, either unsorted or a sorted T cell fraction (not recorded which). The chain recombines TRBV7-3 with TRBJ2-3, with 8 nucleotides matching TRBD1. This clonotype originated in a human donor who was either an allogeneic HSCT recipient or a stem cell or donor lymphocyte infusion donor (not recorded which). It is not recorded whose cells these are; they may come from a transplant donor. DNA of the CDR3: TGTGCCAGCAGCTTAGGGACAGGCGCCGAGGGAGATACGCAGTATTTT. It yields the protein CASSLGTGAEGDTQYF. The variable domain in full, completed from reference TRBV7-3 and TRBJ2-3, reads GAGVSQTPSNKVTEKGKYVELRCDPISGHTALYWYRQSLGQGPEFLIYFQGTGAADDSGLPNDRFFAVRPEGSVSTLKIQRTERGDSAVYLCASSLGTGAEGDTQYFGPGTRLTVL.